The entry that follows covers one T cell receptor beta chain sequence. Its antigen is currently unknown. This entry belongs to a study of cytomegalovirus exposure and HLA in healthy donors. Germline V gene lookup returns CDR1 MGHRA and CDR2 YSYEKL. This CDR3 is 20 amino acids long. V was pared by 2 bases and J by 0 bases, with 13 bases of the junction left unmatched. General study results and limits: Across all donors, roughly uniform sequencing depth was an assumption of the presence/absence analyses. The classifier reportedly diagnosed cytomegalovirus status with high sensitivity and specificity. Some segments of the V type, notably TRBV6-2 and TRBV6-3, were excluded as indistinguishable. Among TCR beta chains, those listed as cytomegalovirus-associated numbered roughly 150.

Researchers ran the PCR with 60 Vbeta and 13 Jbeta primers. Generated by immunoSEQ multiplex PCR, the TCRdb table keeps only in-frame clones and is missing some. The table shows around 130,000 clones, with about four fifths occurring only once. This receptor was identified in a woman between 35 and 50 years old in good health and CMV-seronegative. Sequences were obtained from PBMCs. The V call is TRBV4-1, the J call TRBJ2-5; 12 bases are a match to TRBD2. The DNA of the CDR3 is TGCGCCAGCAGCCAATCCCTCCTACTGACTAGCGGGGGAAACCAAGAGACCCAGTACTTC. Encoded protein: CASSQSLLLTSGGNQETQYF.